This T cell receptor (beta chain) was retrieved from a study of cytomegalovirus exposure and HLA in healthy donors. Study findings and constraints: Later analysis identified a missense DCLRE1C variant that was linked to TCR beta V- and J-gene trimming. Three CMV-associated chains proved CMV antigen-specific in vitro.

Worth noting for this clone: As yet, its antigen is unknown. The same CDR3 is also encoded by other DNA sequences in this sample.

The PCR made use of 60 Vbeta and 13 Jbeta primers. Only in-frame clones appear in the TCRdb table, and some are missing; sequencing was by immunoSEQ multiplex PCR. This table has some 200,000 clones, 83% appearing once. CDR3 length equals 13 residues. Trimming cost V 1 base and J 5 bases, with 8 bases left between them. Per germline, CDR1 KGHSH and CDR2 LQKENI. J is TRBJ2-5 and V is TRBV18; the D gene is possibly TRBD2 (5 bases). What was sequenced was PBMCs. The source of this sequence is a middle-aged man in good health and CMV-seronegative. The CDR3 coding sequence is TGTGCCAGCTCACCACAAGGAGGTGAGACCCAGTACTTC. The encoded protein is CASSPQGGETQYF.